This T cell receptor beta chain was documented in a study of cytomegalovirus exposure and HLA in healthy donors. Findings of the study overall: One later analysis reportedly identified an Asian-associated ancestry cluster that showed fewer N-insertions than the approximately 600-donor mean. As confirmed in vitro, a few CMV-associated chains were specific for CMV antigens.

V was shortened by 1 base and J by 3 bases, with 11 bases between the two germline ends. In germline, CDR1 is MDHEN, CDR2 SYDVKM. The CDR3 runs 15 residues. A word on this clone: What it recognizes is unknown.

The primer mix had 60 Vbeta and 13 Jbeta primers. The method was immunoSEQ multiplex PCR; TCRdb's version includes in-frame clones alone and lacks a portion of them. The table includes about 95,000 clones, about four fifths detected once. The source is a man younger than 35 in good health and CMV-seropositive. The V and J genes are TRBV28 and TRBJ2-3, with a weak D call TRBD1 (6 bases). Sample: PBMCs. CDR3 region: CASSLSGVGTDTQYF. The CDR3 bases are TGTGCCAGCAGTTTATCAGGGGTCGGTACAGATACGCAGTATTTT.